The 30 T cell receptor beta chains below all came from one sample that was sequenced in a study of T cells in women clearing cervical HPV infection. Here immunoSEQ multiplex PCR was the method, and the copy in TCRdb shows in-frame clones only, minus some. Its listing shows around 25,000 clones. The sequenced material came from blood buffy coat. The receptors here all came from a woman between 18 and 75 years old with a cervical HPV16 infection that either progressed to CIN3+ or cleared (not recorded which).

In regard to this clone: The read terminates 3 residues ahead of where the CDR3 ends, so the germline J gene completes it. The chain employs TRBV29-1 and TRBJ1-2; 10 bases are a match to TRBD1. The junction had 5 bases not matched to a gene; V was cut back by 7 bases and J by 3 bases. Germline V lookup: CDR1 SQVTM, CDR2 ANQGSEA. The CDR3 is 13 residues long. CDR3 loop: CSAPGQGYYGYTF. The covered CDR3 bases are TGCAGCGCCCCGGGACAGGGGTACTATGGC.

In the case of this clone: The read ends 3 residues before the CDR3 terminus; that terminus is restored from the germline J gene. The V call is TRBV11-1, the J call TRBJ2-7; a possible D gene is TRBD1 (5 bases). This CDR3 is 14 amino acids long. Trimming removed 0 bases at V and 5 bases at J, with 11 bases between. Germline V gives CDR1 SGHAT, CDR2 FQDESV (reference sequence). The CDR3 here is CASSLAREGNEQYF. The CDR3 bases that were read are TGTGCCAGCAGCTTAGCCAGGGAAGGGAACGAG.

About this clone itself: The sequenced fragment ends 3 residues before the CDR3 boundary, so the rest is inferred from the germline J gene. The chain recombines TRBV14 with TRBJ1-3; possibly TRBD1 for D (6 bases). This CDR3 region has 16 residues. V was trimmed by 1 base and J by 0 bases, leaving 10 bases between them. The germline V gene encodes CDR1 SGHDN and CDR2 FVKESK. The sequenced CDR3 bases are TGTGCCAGCAGCCAAGGGACAGTTTACTCTGGAAACACC. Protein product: CASSQGTVYSGNT. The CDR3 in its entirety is CASSQGTVYSGNTIYF.

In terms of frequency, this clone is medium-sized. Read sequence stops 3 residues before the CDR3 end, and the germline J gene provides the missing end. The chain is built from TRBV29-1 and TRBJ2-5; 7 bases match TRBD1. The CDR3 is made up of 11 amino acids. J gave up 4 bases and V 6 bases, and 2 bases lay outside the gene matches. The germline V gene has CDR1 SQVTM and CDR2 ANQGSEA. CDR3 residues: CSVHRGETQYF. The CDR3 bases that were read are TGCAGCGTACACAGGGGAGAGACC.

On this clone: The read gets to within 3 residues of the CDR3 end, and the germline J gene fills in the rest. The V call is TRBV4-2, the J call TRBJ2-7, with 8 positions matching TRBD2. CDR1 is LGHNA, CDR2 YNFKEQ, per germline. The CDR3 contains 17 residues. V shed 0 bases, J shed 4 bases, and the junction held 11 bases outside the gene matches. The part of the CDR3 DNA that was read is TGTGCCAGCAGCCAAGAGGCGGGACTAGACTACAGTTACGAG. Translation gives CASSQEAGLDYSYE. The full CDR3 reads CASSQEAGLDYSYEQYF.

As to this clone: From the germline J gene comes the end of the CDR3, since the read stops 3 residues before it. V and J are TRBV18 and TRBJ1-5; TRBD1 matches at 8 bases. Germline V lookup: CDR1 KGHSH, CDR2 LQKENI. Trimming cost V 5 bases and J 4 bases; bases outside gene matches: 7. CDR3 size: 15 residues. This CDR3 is CASSSHRGTNQPQHF. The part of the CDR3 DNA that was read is TGTGCCAGCTCATCTCACAGGGGGACGAATCAGCCC.

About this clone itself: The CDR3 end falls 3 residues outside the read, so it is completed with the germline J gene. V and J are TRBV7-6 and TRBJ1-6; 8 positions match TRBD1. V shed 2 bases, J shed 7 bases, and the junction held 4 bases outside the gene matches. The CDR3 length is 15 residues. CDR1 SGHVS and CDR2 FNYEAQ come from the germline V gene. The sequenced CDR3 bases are TGTGCCAGCAGCTTACAGGGGGCGCTGAATTCACCC. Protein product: CASSLQGALNSP. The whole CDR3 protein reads CASSLQGALNSPLHF.

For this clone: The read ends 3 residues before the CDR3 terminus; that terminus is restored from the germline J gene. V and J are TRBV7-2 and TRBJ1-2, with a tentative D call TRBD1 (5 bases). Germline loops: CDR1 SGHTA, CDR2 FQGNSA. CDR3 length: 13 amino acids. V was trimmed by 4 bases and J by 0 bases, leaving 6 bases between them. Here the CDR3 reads CASSSGTNYGYTF. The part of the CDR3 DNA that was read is TGTGCCAGCAGCTCAGGGACTAACTATGGC.

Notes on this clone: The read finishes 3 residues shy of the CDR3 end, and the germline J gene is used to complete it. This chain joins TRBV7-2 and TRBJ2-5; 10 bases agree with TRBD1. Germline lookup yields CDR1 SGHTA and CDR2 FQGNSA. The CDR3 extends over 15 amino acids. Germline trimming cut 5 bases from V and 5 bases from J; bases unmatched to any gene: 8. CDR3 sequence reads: CASSGQGGSRETQYF. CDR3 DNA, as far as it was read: TGTGCCAGCAGCGGACAGGGGGGGAGCCGGGAGACC.

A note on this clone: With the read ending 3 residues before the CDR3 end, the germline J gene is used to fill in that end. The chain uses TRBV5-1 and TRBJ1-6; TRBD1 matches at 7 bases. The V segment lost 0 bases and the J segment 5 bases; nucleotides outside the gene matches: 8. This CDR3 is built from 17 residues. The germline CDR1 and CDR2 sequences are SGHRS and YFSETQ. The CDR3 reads CASSLGVRQGHNSPLHF. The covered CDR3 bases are TGCGCCAGCAGCTTGGGGGTCCGACAGGGACATAATTCACCC. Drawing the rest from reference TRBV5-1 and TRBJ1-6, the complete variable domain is KAGVTQTPRYLIKTRGQQVTLSCSPISGHRSVSWYQQTPGQGLQFLFEYFSETQRNKGNFPGRFSGRQFSNSRSEMNVSTLELGDSALYLCASSLGVRQGHNSPLHFGNGTRLTVT.

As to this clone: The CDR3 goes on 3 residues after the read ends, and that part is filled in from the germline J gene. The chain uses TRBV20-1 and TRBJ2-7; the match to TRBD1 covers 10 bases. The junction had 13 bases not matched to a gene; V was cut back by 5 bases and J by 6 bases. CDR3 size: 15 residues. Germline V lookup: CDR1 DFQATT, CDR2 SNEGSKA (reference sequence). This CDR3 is CSAEDPGQGSREQYF. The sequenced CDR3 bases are TGCAGTGCTGAAGATCCGGGACAGGGGAGTCGCGAG.

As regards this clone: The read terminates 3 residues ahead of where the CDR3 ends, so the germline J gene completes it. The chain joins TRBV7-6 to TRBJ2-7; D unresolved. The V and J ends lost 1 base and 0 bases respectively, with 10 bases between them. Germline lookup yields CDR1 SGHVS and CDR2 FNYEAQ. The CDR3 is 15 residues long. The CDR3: CASSLEVTSSYEQYF. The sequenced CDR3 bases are TGTGCCAGCAGCTTAGAGGTCACCAGCTCCTACGAG. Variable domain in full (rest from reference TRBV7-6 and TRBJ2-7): GAGVSQSPRYKVTKRGQDVALRCDPISGHVSLYWYRQALGQGPEFLTYFNYEAQQDKSGLPNDRFSAERPEGSISTLTIQRTEQRDSAMYRCASSLEVTSSYEQYFGPGTRLTVT.

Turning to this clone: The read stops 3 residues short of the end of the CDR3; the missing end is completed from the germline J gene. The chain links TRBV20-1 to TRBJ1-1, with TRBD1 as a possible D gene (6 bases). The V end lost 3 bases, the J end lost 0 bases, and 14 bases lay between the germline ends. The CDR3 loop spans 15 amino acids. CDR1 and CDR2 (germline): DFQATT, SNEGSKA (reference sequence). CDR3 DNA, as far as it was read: TGCAGTGCTAGCGGCACAGGGTGGTTGAACACTGAA. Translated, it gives CSASGTGWLNTE. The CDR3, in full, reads CSASGTGWLNTEAFF.

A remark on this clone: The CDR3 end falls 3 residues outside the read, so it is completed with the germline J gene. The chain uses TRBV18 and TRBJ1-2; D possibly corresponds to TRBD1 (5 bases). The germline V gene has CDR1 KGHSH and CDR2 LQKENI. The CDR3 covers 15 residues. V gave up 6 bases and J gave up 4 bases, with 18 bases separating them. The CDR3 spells CASSLRTPAPYGYTF. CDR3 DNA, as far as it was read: TGTGCCAGCTCCCTACGGACACCTGCCCCCTATGGC.

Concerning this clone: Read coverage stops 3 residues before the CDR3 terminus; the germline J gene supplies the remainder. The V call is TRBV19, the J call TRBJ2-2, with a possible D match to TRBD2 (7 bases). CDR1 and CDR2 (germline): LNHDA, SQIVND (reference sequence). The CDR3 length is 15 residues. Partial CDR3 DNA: TGTGCCAGCACAGGGAGGGCGAGGGGTAATGAAAAG. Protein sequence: CASTGRARGNEK. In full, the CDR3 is CASTGRARGNEKLFF. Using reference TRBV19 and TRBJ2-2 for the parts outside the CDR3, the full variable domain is DGGITQSPKYLFRKEGQNVTLSCEQNLNHDAMYWYRQDPGQGLRLIYYSQIVNDFQKGDIAEGYSVSREKKESFPLTVTSAQKNPTAFYLCASTGRARGNEKLFFGEGSRLTVL.

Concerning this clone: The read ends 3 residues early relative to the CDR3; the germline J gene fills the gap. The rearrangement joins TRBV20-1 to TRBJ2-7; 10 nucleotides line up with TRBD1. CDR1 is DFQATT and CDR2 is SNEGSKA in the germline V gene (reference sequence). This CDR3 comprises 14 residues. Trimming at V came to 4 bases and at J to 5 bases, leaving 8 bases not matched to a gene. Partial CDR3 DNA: TGCAGTGCTAATAGACCGGGACAGGGGCACGAG. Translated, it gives CSANRPGQGHE. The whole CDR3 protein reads CSANRPGQGHEQYF.

Partial CDR3 DNA: TGTGCCAGCAGCATGCTTAGCGGGAGGGATACC. Its translation is CASSMLSGRDT. The complete CDR3 reads CASSMLSGRDTYTF. The gene calls are TRBV7-2 and TRBJ1-2; no clear D gene. The CDR3 is cut off 3 residues early in the read; its end comes from the germline J gene. This CDR3 is built from 14 residues. The germline V gene has CDR1 SGHTA and CDR2 FQGNSA.

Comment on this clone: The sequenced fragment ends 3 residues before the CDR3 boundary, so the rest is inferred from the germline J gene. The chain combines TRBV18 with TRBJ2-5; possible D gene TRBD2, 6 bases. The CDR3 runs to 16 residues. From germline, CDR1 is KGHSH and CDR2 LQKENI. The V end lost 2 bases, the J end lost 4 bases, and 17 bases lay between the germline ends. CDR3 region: CASSPFEPRRGETQYF. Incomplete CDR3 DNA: TGTGCCAGCTCACCATTTGAACCCAGGAGGGGAGAGACC.

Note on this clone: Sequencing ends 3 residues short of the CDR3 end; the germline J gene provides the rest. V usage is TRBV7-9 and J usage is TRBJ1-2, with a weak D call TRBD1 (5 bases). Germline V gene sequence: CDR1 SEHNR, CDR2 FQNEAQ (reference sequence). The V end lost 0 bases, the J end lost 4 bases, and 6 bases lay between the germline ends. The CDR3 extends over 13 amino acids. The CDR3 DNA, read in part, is TGTGCCAGCAGCTTAGCTCAGGGCTATGGC. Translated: CASSLAQGYG. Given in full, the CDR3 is CASSLAQGYGYTF.

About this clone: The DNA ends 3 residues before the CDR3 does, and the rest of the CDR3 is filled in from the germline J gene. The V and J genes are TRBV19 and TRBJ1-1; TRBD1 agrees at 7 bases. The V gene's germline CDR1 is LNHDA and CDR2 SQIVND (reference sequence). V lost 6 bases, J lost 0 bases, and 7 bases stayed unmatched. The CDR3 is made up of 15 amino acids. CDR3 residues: CASSQTGQMNTEAFF. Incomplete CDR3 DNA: TGTGCCAGTAGCCAAACGGGACAGATGAACACTGAA.

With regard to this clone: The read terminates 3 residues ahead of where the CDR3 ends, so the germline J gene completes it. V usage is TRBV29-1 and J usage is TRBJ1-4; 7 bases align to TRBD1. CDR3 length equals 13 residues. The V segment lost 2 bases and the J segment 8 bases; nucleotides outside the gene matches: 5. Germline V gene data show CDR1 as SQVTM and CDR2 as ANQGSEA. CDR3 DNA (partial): TGCAGCGTTGAAAAGGGGGCAGGAGAAAAA. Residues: CSVEKGAGEK. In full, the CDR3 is CSVEKGAGEKLFF.

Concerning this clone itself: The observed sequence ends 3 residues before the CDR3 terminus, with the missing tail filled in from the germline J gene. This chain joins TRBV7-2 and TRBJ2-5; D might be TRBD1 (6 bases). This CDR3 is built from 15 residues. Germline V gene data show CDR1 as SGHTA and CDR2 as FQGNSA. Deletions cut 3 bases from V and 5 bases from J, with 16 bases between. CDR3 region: CASSFYPGVKETQYF. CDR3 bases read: TGTGCCAGCAGCTTCTATCCAGGGGTCAAGGAGACC. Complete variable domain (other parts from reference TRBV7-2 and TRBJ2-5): GAGVSQSPSNKVTEKGKDVELRCDPISGHTALYWYRQSLGQGLEFLIYFQGNSAPDKSGLPSDRFSAERTGGSVSTLTIQRTQQEDSAVYLCASSFYPGVKETQYFGPGTRLLVL.

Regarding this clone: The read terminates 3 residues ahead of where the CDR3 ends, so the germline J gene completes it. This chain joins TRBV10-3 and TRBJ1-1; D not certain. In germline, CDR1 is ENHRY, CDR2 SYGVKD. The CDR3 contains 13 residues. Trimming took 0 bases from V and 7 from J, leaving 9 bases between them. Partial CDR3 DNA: TGTGCCATCAGTGAGTCGATGGGCCGTGAA. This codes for CAISESMGRE. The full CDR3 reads CAISESMGREAFF.

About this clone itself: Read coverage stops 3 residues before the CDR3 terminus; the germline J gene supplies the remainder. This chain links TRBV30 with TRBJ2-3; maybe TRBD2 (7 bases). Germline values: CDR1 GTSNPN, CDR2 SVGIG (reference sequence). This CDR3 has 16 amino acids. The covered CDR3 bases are TGTGCCTGGAGAGGGGGATGGGCGGGAGTAGGAGAGACG. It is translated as CAWRGGWAGVGET. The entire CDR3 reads CAWRGGWAGVGETQYF.

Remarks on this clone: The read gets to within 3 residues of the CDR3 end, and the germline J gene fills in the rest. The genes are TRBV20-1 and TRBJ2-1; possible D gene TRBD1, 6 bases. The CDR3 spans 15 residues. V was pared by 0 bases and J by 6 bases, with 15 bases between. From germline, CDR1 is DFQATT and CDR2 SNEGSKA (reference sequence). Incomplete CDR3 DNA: TGCAGTGCTAGAGATCCACAGAGACAGGCCAATGAG. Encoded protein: CSARDPQRQANE. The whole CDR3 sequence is CSARDPQRQANEQFF.

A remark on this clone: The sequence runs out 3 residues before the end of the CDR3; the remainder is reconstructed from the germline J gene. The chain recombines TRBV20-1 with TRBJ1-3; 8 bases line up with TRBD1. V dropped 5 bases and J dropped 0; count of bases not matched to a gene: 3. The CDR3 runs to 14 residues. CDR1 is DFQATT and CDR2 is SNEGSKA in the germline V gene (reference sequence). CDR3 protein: CSAGDRGSGNTIYF. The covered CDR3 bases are TGCAGTGCTGGTGACAGGGGCTCTGGAAACACC.

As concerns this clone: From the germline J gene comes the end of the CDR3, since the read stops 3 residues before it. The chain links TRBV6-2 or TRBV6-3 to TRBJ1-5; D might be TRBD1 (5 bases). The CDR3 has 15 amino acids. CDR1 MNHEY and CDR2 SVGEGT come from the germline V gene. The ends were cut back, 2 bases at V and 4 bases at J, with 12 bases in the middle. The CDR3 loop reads CASSYPEGVNQPQHF. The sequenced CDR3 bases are TGTGCCAGCAGTTACCCTGAAGGGGTGAATCAGCCC.

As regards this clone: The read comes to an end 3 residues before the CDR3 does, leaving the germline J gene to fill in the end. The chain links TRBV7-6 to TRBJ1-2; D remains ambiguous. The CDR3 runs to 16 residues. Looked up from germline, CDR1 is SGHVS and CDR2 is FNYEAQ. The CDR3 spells CASSAQPRGRTDTYTF. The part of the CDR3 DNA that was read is TGTGCCAGCAGCGCACAACCCCGGGGTCGCACAGATACC.

The sequenced part of the CDR3 DNA is TGTGCCAGCAGCCCCCGACTAGCCGCAGATACG. This encodes CASSPRLAADT. The whole CDR3 sequence reads CASSPRLAADTQYF. This sequence joins TRBV7-2 and TRBJ2-3; 7 bases agree with TRBD2. The read finishes 3 residues shy of the CDR3 end, and the germline J gene is used to complete it. V was clipped by 5 bases and J by 4 bases; unmatched bases: 6. This CDR3 is 14 amino acids long. The V gene's germline CDR1 is SGHTA and CDR2 FQGNSA.

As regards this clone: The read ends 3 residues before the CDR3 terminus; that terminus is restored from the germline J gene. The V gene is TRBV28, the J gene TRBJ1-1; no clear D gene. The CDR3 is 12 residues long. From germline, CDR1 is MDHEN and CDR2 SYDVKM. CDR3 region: CASSLGLTEAFF. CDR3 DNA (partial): TGTGCCAGCAGTTTAGGACTCACCGAG. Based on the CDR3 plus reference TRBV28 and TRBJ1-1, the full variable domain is DVKVTQSSRYLVKRTGEKVFLECVQDMDHENMFWYRQDPGLGLRLIYFSYDVKMKEKGDIPEGYSVSREKKERFSLILESASTNQTSMYLCASSLGLTEAFFGQGTRLTVV.